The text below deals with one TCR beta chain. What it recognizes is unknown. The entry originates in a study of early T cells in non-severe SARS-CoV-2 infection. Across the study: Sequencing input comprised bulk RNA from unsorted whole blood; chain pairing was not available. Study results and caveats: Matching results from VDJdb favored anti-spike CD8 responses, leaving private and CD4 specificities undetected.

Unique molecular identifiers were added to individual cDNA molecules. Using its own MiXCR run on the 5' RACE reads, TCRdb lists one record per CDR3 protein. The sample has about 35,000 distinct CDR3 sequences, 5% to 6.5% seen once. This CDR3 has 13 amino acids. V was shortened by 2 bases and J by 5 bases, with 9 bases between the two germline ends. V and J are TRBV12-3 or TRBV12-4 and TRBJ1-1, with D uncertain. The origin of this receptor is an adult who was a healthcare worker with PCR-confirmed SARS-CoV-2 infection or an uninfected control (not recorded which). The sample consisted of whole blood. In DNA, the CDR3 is TGTGCCAGCAGTTTAATGGGGATTACTGAAGCTTTCTTT. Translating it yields CASSLMGITEAFF.